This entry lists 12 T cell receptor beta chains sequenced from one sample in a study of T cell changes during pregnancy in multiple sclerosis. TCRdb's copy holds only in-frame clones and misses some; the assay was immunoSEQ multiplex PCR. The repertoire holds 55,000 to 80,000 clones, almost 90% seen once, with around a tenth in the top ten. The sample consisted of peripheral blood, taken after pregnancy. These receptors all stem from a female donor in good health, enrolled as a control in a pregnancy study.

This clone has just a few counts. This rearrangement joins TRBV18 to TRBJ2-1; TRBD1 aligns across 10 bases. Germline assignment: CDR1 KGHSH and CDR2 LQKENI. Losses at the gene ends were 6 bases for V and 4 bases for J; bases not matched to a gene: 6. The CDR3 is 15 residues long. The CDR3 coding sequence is TGTGCCAGCTCCCCCGGGACAGGGGTATACAATGAGCAGTTCTTC. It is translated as CASSPGTGVYNEQFF.

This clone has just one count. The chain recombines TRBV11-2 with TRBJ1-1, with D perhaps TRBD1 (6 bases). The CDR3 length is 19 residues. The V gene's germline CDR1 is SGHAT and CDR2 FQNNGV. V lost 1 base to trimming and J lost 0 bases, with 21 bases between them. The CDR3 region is CASSLAIVGATVLNTEAFF. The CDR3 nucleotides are TGTGCCAGCAGCTTAGCAATCGTGGGGGCAACGGTGTTGAACACTGAAGCTTTCTTT.

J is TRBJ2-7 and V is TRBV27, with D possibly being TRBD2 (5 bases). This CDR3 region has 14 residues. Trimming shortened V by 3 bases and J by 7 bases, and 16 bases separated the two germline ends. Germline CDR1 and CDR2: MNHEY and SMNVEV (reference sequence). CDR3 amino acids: CASSFGDGDREQYF. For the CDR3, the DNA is TGTGCCAGCAGTTTCGGTGACGGGGATAGGGAGCAGTACTTC.

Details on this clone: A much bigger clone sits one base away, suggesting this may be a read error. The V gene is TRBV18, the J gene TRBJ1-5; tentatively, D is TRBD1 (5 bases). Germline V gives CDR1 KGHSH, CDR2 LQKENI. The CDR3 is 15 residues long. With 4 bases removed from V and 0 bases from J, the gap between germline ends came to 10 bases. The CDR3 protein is CASSLWGGSNQPQHF. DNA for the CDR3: TGTGCCAGCTCACTATGGGGGGGTAGCAATCAGCCCCAGCATTTT.

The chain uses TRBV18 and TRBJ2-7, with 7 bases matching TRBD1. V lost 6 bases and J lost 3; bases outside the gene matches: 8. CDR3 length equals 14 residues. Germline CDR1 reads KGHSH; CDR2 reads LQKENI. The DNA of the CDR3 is TGTGCCAGCTCTCCGGGACAGCCTATCTACGAGCAGTACTTC. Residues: CASSPGQPIYEQYF.

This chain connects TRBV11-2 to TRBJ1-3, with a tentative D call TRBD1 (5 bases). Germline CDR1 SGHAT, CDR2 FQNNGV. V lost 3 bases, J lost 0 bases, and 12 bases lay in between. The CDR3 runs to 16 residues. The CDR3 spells CASSFSQGSSGNTIYF. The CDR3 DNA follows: TGTGCCAGCAGCTTTAGCCAGGGATCCTCTGGAAACACCATATATTTT.

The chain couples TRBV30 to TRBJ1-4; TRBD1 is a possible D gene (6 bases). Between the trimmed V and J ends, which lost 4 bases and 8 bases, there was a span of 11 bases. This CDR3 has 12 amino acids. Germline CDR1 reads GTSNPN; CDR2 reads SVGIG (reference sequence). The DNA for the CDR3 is TGTGCCTGGACAGGGGCCCAAGAAAAACTGTTTTTT. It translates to CAWTGAQEKLFF.

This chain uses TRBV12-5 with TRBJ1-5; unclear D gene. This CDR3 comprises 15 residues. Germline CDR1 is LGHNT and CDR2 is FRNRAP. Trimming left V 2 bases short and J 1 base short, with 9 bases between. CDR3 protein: CASGLWQKSNQPQHF. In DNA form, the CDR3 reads TGTGCTAGTGGTTTGTGGCAGAAGAGCAATCAGCCCCAGCATTTT.

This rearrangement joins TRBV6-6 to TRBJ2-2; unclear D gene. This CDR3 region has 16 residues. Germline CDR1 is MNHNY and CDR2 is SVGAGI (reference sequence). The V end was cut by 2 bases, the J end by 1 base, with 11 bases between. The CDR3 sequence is CASSYMNRKNTGELFF. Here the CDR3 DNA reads TGTGCCAGCAGTTACATGAACAGAAAGAACACCGGGGAGCTGTTTTTT.

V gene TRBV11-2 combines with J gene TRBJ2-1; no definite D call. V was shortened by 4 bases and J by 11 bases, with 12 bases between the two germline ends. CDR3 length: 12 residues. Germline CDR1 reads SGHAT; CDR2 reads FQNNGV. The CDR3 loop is CASSSLLEKQFF. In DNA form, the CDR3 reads TGTGCCAGCAGCTCTCTCTTGGAGAAGCAGTTCTTC.

In DNA, the CDR3 is TGTGCCTGGAGTGTAGGACAGGCCCCTGCCTACGAGCAGTACTTC. Encoded protein: CAWSVGQAPAYEQYF. This chain connects TRBV30 to TRBJ2-7, with TRBD1 identical over 7 bases. Losses at the gene ends were 0 bases for V and 2 bases for J; bases not matched to a gene: 7. Germline lookup yields CDR1 GTSNPN and CDR2 SVGIG (reference sequence). The CDR3 spans 15 residues.

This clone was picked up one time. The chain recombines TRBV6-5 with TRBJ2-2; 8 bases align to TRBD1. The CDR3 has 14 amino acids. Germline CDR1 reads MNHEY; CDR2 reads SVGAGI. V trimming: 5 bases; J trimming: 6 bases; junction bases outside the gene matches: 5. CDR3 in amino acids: CASSADRAAGELFF. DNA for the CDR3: TGTGCCAGCAGTGCGGACAGGGCGGCCGGGGAGCTGTTTTTT.